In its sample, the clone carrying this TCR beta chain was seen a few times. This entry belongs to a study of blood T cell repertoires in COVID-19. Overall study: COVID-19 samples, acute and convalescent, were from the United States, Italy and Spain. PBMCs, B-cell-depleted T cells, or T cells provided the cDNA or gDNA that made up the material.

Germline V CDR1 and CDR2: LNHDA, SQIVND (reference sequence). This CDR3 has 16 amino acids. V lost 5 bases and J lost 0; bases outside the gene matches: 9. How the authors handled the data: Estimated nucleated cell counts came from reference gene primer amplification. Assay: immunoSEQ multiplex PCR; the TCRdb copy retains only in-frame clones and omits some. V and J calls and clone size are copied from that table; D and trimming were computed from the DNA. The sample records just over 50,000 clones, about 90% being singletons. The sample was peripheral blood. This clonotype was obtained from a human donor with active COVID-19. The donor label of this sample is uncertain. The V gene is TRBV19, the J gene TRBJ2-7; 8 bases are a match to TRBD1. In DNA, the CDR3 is TGTGCCAGTAGTGTGGGACAGGCCTACTTCTCCTACGAGCAGTACTTC. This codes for CASSVGQAYFSYEQYF.